The text below deals with one TCR beta chain. As yet, its antigen is unknown. The read terminates 3 residues ahead of where the CDR3 ends, so the germline J gene completes it. The CDR3 loop spans 12 amino acids. The V end lost 1 base, the J end lost 4 bases, and 4 bases lay between the germline ends. The germline CDR1 and CDR2 sequences are SEHNR and FQNEAQ (reference sequence). Assay used: immunoSEQ multiplex PCR; TCRdb lists only in-frame clones, some missing. The data show around 30,000 clones, and the top ten clones hold around 16%. The entry originates in a study of T cells in women clearing cervical HPV infection. Study summary: Controls' single incident HPV16 infection cleared within 12 months without precancer. Blood came at first lesion visit for cases, post-clearance for controls. Study-level findings and limits: Controls had more TRBV6-7 (around 0.15%) than cases (about 0.11%).

All donors had a single incident cervical HPV16 infection, not prevalent. The sequencing input was blood buffy coat. The chain combines TRBV7-9 with TRBJ1-1; D call uncertain. The sequence was collected from a woman aged 18 to 75 with a cervical HPV16 infection that either progressed to CIN3+ or cleared (not recorded which). The covered CDR3 bases are TGTGCCAGCAGCTTAGACAGCACTGAA. Translating it yields CASSLDSTE. The whole CDR3 sequence reads CASSLDSTEAFF.